Shown below are 32 T cell receptor beta chains from a single sample sequenced in a study of blood T cell repertoires in COVID-19. Repertoires were generated with immunoSEQ multiplex PCR, while TCRdb's copy carries only in-frame clones and drops some. The sample shows roughly 250,000 clones, approximately 90% of them seen only once. Sequenced: PBMCs or T cells enriched from blood (not recorded which). The receptors originated from a woman aged 25 to 45 with acute COVID-19.

This rearrangement joins TRBV6-2 or TRBV6-3 to TRBJ2-1, with a possible D match to TRBD2 (7 bases). CDR1 MNHEY and CDR2 SVGEGT come from the germline V gene. The CDR3 length is 15 residues. V dropped 6 bases and J dropped 7 bases, with 19 bases sitting between them. CDR3 DNA: TGTGCCAGCAGCCCGAGGGGGGGAGGGCGAAATGAGCAGTTCTTC. As protein: CASSPRGGGRNEQFF.

The rearrangement links TRBV10-3 to TRBJ1-3, with TRBD1 as a possible D gene (6 bases). V lost 0 bases, J lost 0 bases, and 15 bases lay in between. Germline CDR1 and CDR2: ENHRY and SYGVKD. CDR3 length equals 18 residues. The CDR3 region has the DNA TGTGCCATCAGTGAGTCGTTCCAGGGGCCTTCCTCTGGAAACACCATATATTTT. Its translation is CAISESFQGPSSGNTIYF.

The chain combines TRBV19 with TRBJ1-2; possible D gene TRBD1, 5 bases. The CDR3 totals 14 residues. Trimming pared 3 bases from V and 9 bases from J, leaving 17 bases between. Germline V gene sequence: CDR1 LNHDA, CDR2 SQIVND (reference sequence). The CDR3 DNA sequence: TGTGCCAGTAGTATGCGGAAGGGGACTGCGAGCTACACCTTC. Its protein is CASSMRKGTASYTF.

V usage is TRBV30 and J usage is TRBJ2-2; no clear D gene. This CDR3 has 13 residues. CDR1 and CDR2 from the germline V gene are GTSNPN and SVGIG (reference sequence). V was trimmed by 0 bases and J by 6 bases, leaving 8 bases between them. CDR3 in DNA: TGTGCCTGGAGTGTACTTAGTCCCGGGGAGCTGTTTTTT. Translated, it gives CAWSVLSPGELFF.

The chain carries TRBV19 and TRBJ1-4; TRBD1 aligns across 9 bases. The CDR3 is 16 amino acids. Germline values: CDR1 LNHDA, CDR2 SQIVND (reference sequence). The trim removed 4 bases at V and 6 bases at J, leaving 9 bases unmatched. The CDR3 loop reads CASSSIRRDRDEKLFF. CDR3 in DNA: TGTGCCAGTAGTAGTATTCGCCGGGACAGGGATGAAAAACTGTTTTTT.

V usage is TRBV5-1 and J usage is TRBJ1-1; D is unclear. This CDR3 spans 14 amino acids. V lost 4 bases, J lost 0 bases, and 10 bases lay in between. CDR1 SGHRS and CDR2 YFSETQ come from the germline V gene. CDR3: CASSLDYMNTEAFF. Written as DNA, the CDR3 is TGCGCCAGCAGCCTTGACTACATGAACACTGAAGCTTTCTTT.

V and J are TRBV2 and TRBJ2-2; TRBD2 matches 7 bases. The ends lost 2 bases at V and 6 bases at J; junction bases unmatched: 3. The length of the CDR3 is 14 residues. Germline V gene lookup returns CDR1 SNHLY and CDR2 FYNNEI. The CDR3 DNA is TGTGCCAGCAGTGAATTGACTAGCCCCGGGGAGCTGTTTTTT. It specifies CASSELTSPGELFF.

V is TRBV6-4 and J is TRBJ2-1, with 10 bases that match TRBD1. Germline trimming cut 5 bases from V and 1 base from J; bases unmatched to any gene: 8. This CDR3 is built from 17 residues. The germline gives CDR1 MRHNA, CDR2 SNTAGT. The chain's CDR3 is CASSTGTGVKSYNEQFF. CDR3 DNA sequence: TGTGCCAGCAGTACCGGGACAGGGGTTAAGTCCTACAATGAGCAGTTCTTC.

The chain's CDR3 is CASSGQQLNEKLFF. CDR3 nucleotides: TGTGCCAGCAGTGGACAGCAGCTTAATGAAAAACTGTTTTTT. This chain connects TRBV28 to TRBJ1-4; TRBD1 is a possible D gene (6 bases). The V end was cut by 5 bases, the J end by 4 bases, with 11 bases between. Germline V gene lookup returns CDR1 MDHEN and CDR2 SYDVKM. The CDR3 runs to 14 residues.

The table lists this clone with a count of one. CDR3 in DNA: TGTGCCAGCAGCGGAAACAGGGAAGCTAACTATGGCTACACCTTC. It is translated as CASSGNREANYGYTF. The chain joins TRBV5-6 to TRBJ1-2, with D perhaps matching TRBD1 (6 bases). Deletions cut 4 bases from V and 0 bases from J, with 13 bases between. CDR3 size: 15 residues. The V gene's germline CDR1 is SGHDT and CDR2 YYEEEE. The variable domain in full, completed from reference TRBV5-6 and TRBJ1-2, reads DAGVTQSPTHLIKTRGQQVTLRCSPKSGHDTVSWYQQALGQGPQFIFQYYEEEERQRGNFPDRFSGHQFPNYSSELNVNALLLGDSALYLCASSGNREANYGYTFGSGTRLTVV.

J is TRBJ2-1 and V is TRBV19; the D gene is possibly TRBD2 (6 bases). Germline CDR1 reads LNHDA; CDR2 reads SQIVND (reference sequence). The CDR3 consists of 15 residues. V lost 3 bases, J lost 2 bases, and 11 bases lay in between. The CDR3 region is CASSITAGPYNEQFF. The CDR3 DNA sequence: TGTGCCAGTAGTATTACGGCGGGACCCTACAATGAGCAGTTCTTC.

The genes are TRBV7-9 and TRBJ1-4; 8 bases map to TRBD1. V trimming: 5 bases; J trimming: 8 bases; junction bases outside the gene matches: 16. The CDR3 extends over 17 amino acids. Germline CDR1 reads SEHNR; CDR2 reads FQNEAQ (reference sequence). The CDR3 reads CASSTNVGWDRSEKLFF. As DNA, the CDR3 is TGTGCCAGCAGCACCAACGTCGGGTGGGACAGGTCAGAAAAACTGTTTTTT.

The chain carries TRBV5-4 and TRBJ2-3, with D possibly being TRBD2 (6 bases). CDR1 and CDR2 (germline): SGHNT, YYREEE (reference sequence). V was pared by 1 base and J by 8 bases, with 11 bases between. This CDR3 region has 13 residues. CDR3 nucleotides: TGTGCCAGCAGCTTGCGGGGGTTAGGTACGCAGTATTTT. As protein: CASSLRGLGTQYF.

The chain joins TRBV6-5 to TRBJ2-1; perhaps TRBD2 as D (6 bases). This CDR3 comprises 12 residues. The germline V gene has CDR1 MNHEY and CDR2 SVGAGI. V lost 10 bases and J 9 bases, leaving 16 bases between the germline ends. As DNA, the CDR3 is TGTGCCACCACGACGGGAGTTTTTGAGCAGTTCTTC. Translation gives CATTTGVFEQFF.

The count of this clone is one. V is TRBV9 and J is TRBJ1-4; 9 nucleotides line up with TRBD1. The CDR3 has 15 amino acids. The V and J ends lost 3 bases and 8 bases, in that order; junction bases with no gene match: 8. The germline CDR1 and CDR2 sequences are SGDLS and YYNGEE. The CDR3 nucleotides read TGTGCCAGCAGCGGGTCACAGGGGGCAGAGGAAAAACTGTTTTTT. Protein: CASSGSQGAEEKLFF.

This clone has only one observation. This chain links TRBV25-1 with TRBJ1-4; D may be TRBD1 (6 bases). The V and J ends lost 4 bases and 10 bases respectively, with 19 bases between them. There are 15 residues in the CDR3. CDR1 is MGHDK, CDR2 SYGVNS, per germline. The CDR3 here is CASSGGPGSIGKLFF. The CDR3 coding sequence is TGTGCCAGCAGTGGGGGGCCAGGCTCTATTGGAAAACTGTTTTTT.

The chain is built from TRBV5-1 and TRBJ1-1, with D possibly being TRBD1 (6 bases). Germline V gene data show CDR1 as SGHRS and CDR2 as YFSETQ. This CDR3 comprises 14 residues. Deletions cut 4 bases from V and 7 bases from J, with 17 bases between. CDR3 loop: CASSASAQGIEAFF. CDR3 sequence (DNA): TGCGCCAGCAGCGCGTCAGCGCAGGGGATTGAAGCTTTCTTT.

This clone was observed a few times. The V gene is TRBV10-3, the J gene TRBJ1-1; D unclear. There are 12 residues in the CDR3. V was clipped by 8 bases and J by 0 bases, with 7 bases between them. The V gene's germline CDR1 is ENHRY and CDR2 SYGVKD. The DNA for the CDR3 is TGTGCCATCCGCGCTATGAACACTGAAGCTTTCTTT. Protein sequence: CAIRAMNTEAFF.

This chain uses TRBV7-3 with TRBJ2-5, with 7 bases aligning to TRBD1. Germline V lookup: CDR1 SGHTA, CDR2 FQGTGA. The CDR3 is 14 residues long. The V gene end was trimmed by 3 bases and the J gene end by 5 bases; junction bases not matched to a gene: 6. The CDR3 is CASSFTGQAETQYF. DNA of the CDR3: TGTGCCAGCAGCTTTACTGGACAGGCCGAGACCCAGTACTTC.

The chain carries TRBV20-1 and TRBJ1-2; 7 positions agree with TRBD1. V gave up 3 bases and J gave up 8 bases; unmatched junction bases: 12. The CDR3 loop spans 14 amino acids. Germline CDR1 reads DFQATT; CDR2 reads SNEGSKA (reference sequence). The CDR3 bases are TGCAGTGCTAGTCGGCGGACAGGAGCTAAGGGCTACACCTTC. Translation gives CSASRRTGAKGYTF.

The V gene is TRBV30, the J gene TRBJ1-6; 7 nucleotides agree with TRBD1. Germline-derived CDR1 and CDR2 are GTSNPN and SVGIG (reference sequence). The CDR3 runs 15 residues. Trimming took 2 bases from V and 5 from J; bases not matched to a gene: 6. CDR3 sequence (DNA): TGTGCCTGGAGTAGGGGGGACAGCAATAATTCACCCCTCCACTTT. This translates into CAWSRGDSNNSPLHF.

The chain joins TRBV25-1 to TRBJ1-2; 10 nucleotides align to TRBD1. The CDR3 sequence is 14 residues long. The V gene end was trimmed by 4 bases and the J gene end by 6 bases; junction bases not matched to a gene: 5. Germline CDR1 reads MGHDK; CDR2 reads SYGVNS. The CDR3 reads CASSGSGTGDGYTF. Here the CDR3 DNA reads TGTGCCAGCAGTGGATCCGGGACAGGGGATGGCTACACCTTC.

This clone appeared a single time. The genes are TRBV3-1 (or the pseudogene TRBV3-2) and TRBJ1-4, with 7 bases aligning to TRBD1. CDR1 is LGHDT, CDR2 YNNKEL, per germline (reference sequence). With V trimmed by 1 base and J by 7 bases, 0 bases remained unmatched. This CDR3 is 13 amino acids long. The CDR3 spells CASSQGTGEKLFF. The CDR3 DNA sequence: TGTGCCAGCAGCCAAGGGACAGGTGAAAAACTGTTTTTT.

This chain joins TRBV2 and TRBJ2-4; maybe TRBD1 (5 bases). V was trimmed by 7 bases and J by 3 bases, leaving 10 bases between them. This CDR3 has 13 residues. Germline lookup yields CDR1 SNHLY and CDR2 FYNNEI. The CDR3: CASTLDSKNIQYF. The DNA of the CDR3 is TGTGCCAGCACCTTAGACAGCAAAAACATTCAGTACTTC.

This chain uses TRBV9 with TRBJ1-6; no definite D call. CDR1 and CDR2 from the germline V gene are SGDLS and YYNGEE. The CDR3 covers 17 residues. V lost 4 bases and J 5 bases, leaving 19 bases between the germline ends. Here the CDR3 reads CASSPNYDNYDNSPLHF. In DNA form, the CDR3 reads TGTGCCAGCAGCCCTAATTATGATAATTACGATAATTCACCCCTCCACTTT.

The V gene is TRBV24-1, the J gene TRBJ2-3; 8 nucleotides line up with TRBD2. CDR1 is KGHDR, CDR2 SFDVKD, per germline. The CDR3 spans 17 residues. The V gene end was trimmed by 4 bases and the J gene end by 4 bases; junction bases not matched to a gene: 12. The CDR3: CATSDLIAGRGADTQYF. CDR3 coding DNA: TGTGCCACCAGTGACCTGATAGCGGGGCGGGGAGCAGATACGCAGTATTTT.

This chain joins TRBV5-6 and TRBJ1-4; 10 positions match TRBD1. In germline, CDR1 is SGHDT, CDR2 YYEEEE. CDR3 length equals 15 residues. Trimming at V came to 4 bases and at J to 6 bases, leaving 6 bases not matched to a gene. The CDR3 reads CASSTPGTGDEKLFF. In DNA, the CDR3 is TGTGCCAGCAGCACCCCCGGGACAGGGGATGAAAAACTGTTTTTT.

The rearrangement joins TRBV30 to TRBJ2-7, with D unclear. The V end lost 5 bases, the J end lost 3 bases, and 11 bases lay between the germline ends. CDR1 and CDR2 (germline): GTSNPN, SVGIG (reference sequence). The CDR3 contains 12 residues. CDR3 bases: TGTGCCTGGGACCAAGTAGACTACGAGCAGTACTTC. Translating gives CAWDQVDYEQYF.

V gene TRBV21-1 combines with J gene TRBJ1-1. TRBV21-1 constitutes a pseudogene. CDR3 length equals 14 residues. This CDR3 reads CASSNGGPNTEAFF. CDR3 coding DNA: TGTGCCAGCAGCAACGGGGGGCCGAACACTGAAGCTTTCTTT.

This chain uses TRBV7-8 with TRBJ2-7; 8 nucleotides match TRBD2. In germline, CDR1 is SGHVS, CDR2 FQNEAQ. The CDR3 runs to 15 residues. V gave up 1 base and J gave up 2 bases; unmatched junction bases: 4. The chain's CDR3 is CASSLGRGEAYEQYF. The DNA for the CDR3 is TGTGCCAGCAGCTTAGGGCGGGGGGAGGCCTACGAGCAGTACTTC.

The chain carries TRBV3-1 (or the pseudogene TRBV3-2) and TRBJ2-5; 7 positions match TRBD2. Losses at the gene ends were 2 bases for V and 3 bases for J; bases not matched to a gene: 3. Looked up from germline, CDR1 is LGHDT and CDR2 is YNNKEL (reference sequence). The CDR3 has 14 residues. The CDR3 loop is CASSQLTSKETQYF. The CDR3 coding sequence is TGTGCCAGCAGCCAACTGACTAGCAAAGAGACCCAGTACTTC.

The chain joins TRBV11-2 to TRBJ1-2, with D tentatively TRBD1 (5 bases). This CDR3 comprises 15 residues. The V and J ends lost 0 bases and 5 bases respectively, with 13 bases between them. Germline values: CDR1 SGHAT, CDR2 FQNNGV. CDR3 DNA sequence: TGTGCCAGCAGCTTAGAGTGGACACCGGCGTATGGCTACACCTTC. Residues: CASSLEWTPAYGYTF.